A single sample is the source of the 30 T cell receptor beta chains below, sequenced in a study of identical twins. MiXCR, run by TCRdb on the 5' RACE reads, gives a single entry per CDR3 protein. The table has about 790,000 distinct CDR3 sequences, around a sixth seen once. These data also formed part of another study, on T cells expressing NK-cell markers.

Specimen: PBMCs. These receptors all stem from a woman aged 18-30 years in good health.

This rearrangement joins TRBV7-2 to TRBJ2-3; the D is unclear. V shed 5 bases and J shed 5 bases, with 11 bases lying between them. Germline CDR1 reads SGHTA; CDR2 reads FQGNSA. The CDR3 length is 13 residues. The CDR3 here is CASSPMIGDTQYF. The CDR3 coding sequence is TGTGCCAGCAGCCCCATGATTGGAGATACGCAGTATTTT.

This clonotype was observed a handful of times. This chain links TRBV7-2 with TRBJ2-1; D is unclear. Trimming removed 1 base at V and 8 bases at J, with 12 bases between. The length of the CDR3 is 14 residues. Per the germline V gene, CDR1 is SGHTA and CDR2 is FQGNSA. This chain's CDR3 is CASSLEIQKHEQFF. Here the CDR3 DNA reads TGTGCCAGCAGCTTAGAGATCCAGAAACATGAGCAGTTCTTC.

This clonotype occurred a few times. The V gene is TRBV7-9, the J gene TRBJ2-7; TRBD1 is a possible D gene (6 bases). The CDR3 has 15 residues. The V gene lost 6 bases and the J gene lost 3 bases, with 18 bases spanning the gap. CDR1 SEHNR and CDR2 FQNEAQ come from the germline V gene (reference sequence). CDR3 nucleotides: TGTGCCAGCAGACCCCCCCTGACAGGTATCTACGAGCAGTACTTC. It translates to CASRPPLTGIYEQYF.

The rearrangement uses TRBV4-2 and TRBJ2-2; D ambiguous. This CDR3 is 13 amino acids long. Between the trimmed V and J ends, which lost 0 bases and 2 bases, there was a span of 1 base. Germline CDR1 reads LGHNA; CDR2 reads YNFKEQ. The CDR3 is CASSQENTGELFF. CDR3 DNA: TGTGCCAGCAGCCAAGAAAACACCGGGGAGCTGTTTTTT.

The J gene is TRBJ2-1, the V gene TRBV30; perhaps TRBD1 as D (6 bases). The V and J ends lost 5 bases and 5 bases respectively, with 10 bases between them. The germline V gene has CDR1 GTSNPN and CDR2 SVGIG (reference sequence). The CDR3 spans 12 residues. The CDR3 bases are TGTGCCTGGTGGGACAACCACAATGAGCAGTTCTTC. Its translation: CAWWDNHNEQFF.

V is TRBV9 and J is TRBJ2-7; 10 bases are shared with TRBD2. The V gene's germline CDR1 is SGDLS and CDR2 YYNGEE. V dropped 0 bases and J dropped 7; count of bases not matched to a gene: 7. The CDR3 runs to 15 residues. CDR3 coding DNA: TGTGCCAGCAGCGTAGACAGCGGGAGGGCGTGGGAGCAGTACTTC. Its translation: CASSVDSGRAWEQYF.

This clonotype was counted between two and nine times. The chain uses TRBV6-6 and TRBJ1-2, with D possibly being TRBD1 (5 bases). Trimming shortened V by 5 bases and J by 8 bases, and 12 bases separated the two germline ends. Looked up from germline, CDR1 is MNHNY and CDR2 is SVGAGI (reference sequence). There are 12 residues in the CDR3. CDR3 region: CASSHQGGGYTF. The CDR3 DNA reads as TGTGCCAGCAGTCACCAGGGAGGCGGCTACACCTTC.

V and J are TRBV20-1 and TRBJ1-1; a weak D match, TRBD1 (5 bases). Deletions cut 5 bases from V and 4 bases from J, with 14 bases between. The CDR3 runs 13 residues. CDR1 is DFQATT and CDR2 is SNEGSKA in the germline V gene (reference sequence). The CDR3 sequence is CSAWNGQGTEAFF. The CDR3 DNA sequence: TGCAGTGCTTGGAACGGGCAGGGCACTGAAGCTTTCTTT.

Turning to this clonotype: The junction differs from germline at one of its ends, possibly a read error. V is TRBV27 and J is TRBJ2-7; no clear D gene. This CDR3 comprises 13 residues. CDR1 and CDR2 (germline): MNHEY, SMNVEV (reference sequence). The CDR3 region is CAGSPTFRREQYF. The DNA for the CDR3 is TGTGCCGGCAGTCCGACCTTCAGACGGGAGCAGTACTTC.

The chain joins TRBV15 to TRBJ2-1; TRBD2 is a possible D gene (7 bases). Trimming pared 3 bases from V and 4 bases from J, leaving 13 bases between. Germline V lookup: CDR1 LNHNV, CDR2 YYDKDF (reference sequence). The CDR3 totals 15 residues. In DNA, the CDR3 is TGTGCCACCAGCAGGGGGAGGGGGTCGTACAATGAGCAGTTCTTC. Encoded protein: CATSRGRGSYNEQFF.

J is TRBJ2-1 and V is TRBV12-3 or TRBV12-4; D call uncertain. V was clipped by 6 bases and J by 0 bases, with 15 bases between them. CDR3 length: 16 residues. The DNA for the CDR3 is TGTGCCAGCAGCCATGGCAGTCACGTCTCCTACAATGAGCAGTTCTTC. Protein: CASSHGSHVSYNEQFF.

This clonotype was seen a handful of times. The chain couples TRBV18 to TRBJ2-3, with D possibly matching TRBD2 (7 bases). The germline V and J ends were trimmed by 1 base and 5 bases, with 13 bases remaining between them. This CDR3 is 15 amino acids long. Germline CDR1 reads KGHSH; CDR2 reads LQKENI. In DNA form, the CDR3 reads TGTGCCAGCTCACCACTAGCGGGCAGGGGAGATACGCAGTATTTT. Translation gives CASSPLAGRGDTQYF.

This clonotype was counted many times. The chain has TRBV6-2 or TRBV6-3 and TRBJ2-1; D remains unclear. The length of the CDR3 is 17 residues. V was pared by 8 bases and J by 3 bases, with 23 bases between. The germline V gene encodes CDR1 MNHEY and CDR2 SVGEGT. The CDR3 sequence: CASCSKRWLLNYNEQFF. Written as DNA, the CDR3 is TGTGCCAGCTGCTCCAAGCGTTGGCTACTCAACTACAATGAGCAGTTCTTC.

The chain recombines TRBV12-3 or TRBV12-4 with TRBJ2-5; D is possibly TRBD2 (6 bases). This CDR3 contains 14 residues. V lost 8 bases to trimming and J lost 2 bases, with 15 bases between them. The CDR3 protein is CASREGGPQETQYF. The CDR3 coding sequence is TGTGCCAGCCGTGAGGGAGGCCCTCAAGAGACCCAGTACTTC.

CDR3 loop: CASSTTGYHTEAFF. DNA of the CDR3: TGCGCCAGCAGTACTACAGGGTATCACACTGAAGCTTTCTTT. The chain carries TRBV5-1 and TRBJ1-1; D might be TRBD1 (6 bases). Germline V lookup: CDR1 SGHRS, CDR2 YFSETQ. Trimming removed 5 bases from V and 3 bases from J, with 14 bases in between. This CDR3 spans 14 amino acids.

This clonotype was observed a handful of times. This rearrangement joins TRBV6-2 or TRBV6-3 to TRBJ2-7, with 10 nucleotides matching TRBD1. Germline values: CDR1 MNHEY, CDR2 SVGEGT. J was trimmed by 5 bases and V by 6 bases; bases with no gene match: 10. This CDR3 has 15 amino acids. This chain's CDR3 is CASRPGDRGAHEQYF. For the CDR3, the DNA is TGTGCCAGCAGACCGGGGGACAGGGGAGCACACGAGCAGTACTTC.

The chain is built from TRBV5-1 and TRBJ2-1; D uncertain. This CDR3 contains 12 residues. Trimming left V 5 bases short and J 8 bases short, with 11 bases between. Germline V gene lookup returns CDR1 SGHRS and CDR2 YFSETQ. CDR3 bases: TGCGCCAGCAGTAGAAGCACCTATGAGCAGTTCTTC. Its protein is CASSRSTYEQFF.

The chain uses TRBV11-2 and TRBJ2-2, with D perhaps matching TRBD2 (5 bases). V was cut by 5 bases and J by 7 bases, with 14 bases left in between. Germline CDR1 reads SGHAT; CDR2 reads FQNNGV. The CDR3 has 14 residues. In DNA form, the CDR3 reads TGTGCCAGCAGCGCCGACTGGGCGGGCGGGGAGCTGTTTTTT. Protein product: CASSADWAGGELFF.

The V gene is TRBV13, the J gene TRBJ2-2, with 9 bases identical to TRBD1. This CDR3 has 16 amino acids. V lost 5 bases to trimming and J lost 5 bases; unmatched junction nucleotides: 9. CDR1 is PRHDT, CDR2 FYEKMQ, per germline (reference sequence). DNA of the CDR3: TGTGCCAGCAGCCCGCACAGGGGGCGGTTGACCGGGGAGCTGTTTTTT. Translating gives CASSPHRGRLTGELFF. The variable domain in full, completed from reference TRBV13 and TRBJ2-2, reads AAGVIQSPRHLIKEKRETATLKCYPIPRHDTVYWYQQGPGQDPQFLISFYEKMQSDKGSIPDRFSAQQFSDYHSELNMSSLELGDSALYFCASSPHRGRLTGELFFGEGSRLTVL.

CDR3: CASSYGGVGTGSSYEQYF. CDR3 sequence (DNA): TGTGCCAGCAGTTACGGGGGGGTGGGGACAGGTTCTTCCTACGAGCAGTACTTC. The V call is TRBV6-5, the J call TRBJ2-7, with D possibly TRBD1 on 8 matching bases. V shed 2 bases and J shed 1 base, with 21 bases lying between them. Germline CDR1 reads MNHEY; CDR2 reads SVGAGI. The CDR3 length is 18 residues.

This clonotype was observed at least ten times. The chain combines TRBV7-9 with TRBJ2-1; no clear D. Trimming stripped 2 bases from V and 4 bases from J, with 3 bases between. Germline V gene sequence: CDR1 SEHNR, CDR2 FQNEAQ (reference sequence). The CDR3 runs to 12 residues. For the CDR3, the DNA is TGTGCCAGCAGCTTAAAATACAATGAGCAGTTCTTC. Its translation: CASSLKYNEQFF.

V gene TRBV12-3 or TRBV12-4 combines with J gene TRBJ2-1; D gene ambiguous. The V end was cut by 6 bases, the J end by 0 bases, with 12 bases between. The CDR3 loop spans 15 amino acids. The DNA for the CDR3 is TGTGCCAGCAGGCCTAGTGACGGCTCCTACAATGAGCAGTTCTTC. Translating it yields CASRPSDGSYNEQFF.

This clonotype was recorded many times. V and J are TRBV7-9 and TRBJ2-1; 11 positions match TRBD2. From germline, CDR1 is SEHNR and CDR2 FQNEAQ (reference sequence). V lost 5 bases, J lost 7 bases, and 10 bases stayed unmatched. The CDR3 covers 16 residues. The CDR3 sequence is CASSPPRASGRNEQFF. The DNA for the CDR3 is TGTGCCAGCAGCCCCCCCCGCGCTAGCGGGAGGAATGAGCAGTTCTTC. Drawing the rest from reference TRBV7-9 and TRBJ2-1, the complete variable domain is DTGVSQNPRHKITKRGQNVTFRCDPISEHNRLYWYRQTLGQGPEFLTYFQNEAQLEKSRLLSDRFSAERPKGSFSTLEIQRTEQGDSAMYLCASSPPRASGRNEQFFGPGTRLTVL.

This clonotype has a handful of counts. This chain links TRBV20-1 with TRBJ2-1; 11 bases match TRBD2. V lost 6 bases to trimming and J lost 4 bases; unmatched junction nucleotides: 5. CDR3 length: 14 residues. The germline V gene has CDR1 DFQATT and CDR2 SNEGSKA (reference sequence). The CDR3 loop is CSARLAGIYNEQFF. The DNA for the CDR3 is TGCAGTGCCCGACTAGCGGGAATTTACAATGAGCAGTTCTTC.

This clonotype was recorded a few times. The rearrangement uses TRBV15 and TRBJ1-2, with TRBD1 as a possible D gene (6 bases). CDR1 is LNHNV, CDR2 YYDKDF, per germline (reference sequence). This CDR3 spans 16 amino acids. V shed 0 bases and J shed 3 bases, with 14 bases lying between them. The CDR3 coding sequence is TGTGCCACCAGCAGAGATCGGGGCAGGGGACACTATGGCTACACCTTC. Residues: CATSRDRGRGHYGYTF.

This clonotype showed up just a few times. V gene TRBV6-1 combines with J gene TRBJ1-4; no firm D call. V lost 0 bases, J lost 5 bases, and 10 bases lay in between. The CDR3 runs to 15 residues. Germline V gene lookup returns CDR1 MNHNS and CDR2 SASEGT. The CDR3, as DNA: TGTGCCAGCAGTGAAGCGCTGGGAGGGAATGAAAAACTGTTTTTT. It codes for CASSEALGGNEKLFF.

This clonotype was found a few times. V is TRBV5-1 and J is TRBJ2-2, with D unresolved. Per the germline V gene, CDR1 is SGHRS and CDR2 is YFSETQ. The CDR3 has 14 residues. Trimming took 2 bases from V and 2 from J, leaving 7 bases between them. Written as DNA, the CDR3 is TGCGCCAGCAGCTTCGAAGCTAACACCGGGGAGCTGTTTTTT. It is translated as CASSFEANTGELFF.

There are a few counts of this clonotype. The rearrangement joins TRBV11-2 to TRBJ2-7; D may be TRBD1 (5 bases). Trimming shortened V by 5 bases and J by 3 bases, and 14 bases separated the two germline ends. Germline V gene data show CDR1 as SGHAT and CDR2 as FQNNGV. The CDR3 runs 14 residues. Here the CDR3 reads CASSPSFQGYEQYF. CDR3 in DNA: TGTGCCAGCAGCCCGAGCTTTCAGGGCTACGAGCAGTACTTC.

The rearrangement joins TRBV5-1 to TRBJ2-7, with a possible D match to TRBD2 (5 bases). The V end lost 4 bases, the J end lost 5 bases, and 19 bases lay between the germline ends. In germline, CDR1 is SGHRS, CDR2 YFSETQ. The CDR3 consists of 15 residues. The CDR3 loop reads CASSHIGLERDEQYF. CDR3 nucleotides: TGCGCCAGCAGCCACATAGGACTGGAACGGGACGAGCAGTACTTC.

There are a few counts of this clonotype. This chain links TRBV12-3 or TRBV12-4 with TRBJ2-1, with D hard to call. Trimming took off 0 bases at V and 6 bases at J, with 9 bases between the two ends. The CDR3 is made up of 14 amino acids. The CDR3 here is CASSLAASGNEQFF. CDR3 nucleotides: TGTGCCAGCAGTTTAGCCGCATCGGGCAATGAGCAGTTCTTC.